This note documents a single T cell receptor beta chain sequence. In Seattle, patients joined the study during active infection and were tracked longitudinally. The entry originates in a study of blood T cell repertoires in COVID-19. Study-wide context: Sites in the United States, Italy and Spain provided acute and convalescent COVID-19 samples.

In the authors' workflow: Reference gene primer amplification in the assay estimated nucleated cell counts. The table came from immunoSEQ multiplex PCR; TCRdb's copy has only in-frame clones and leaves some out. D and trimming come from the DNA, and the V and J calls and clone size come from that table. Of 270,000 or so clones listed, approximately 84% are singletons. This TCR derives from a human donor with COVID-19, enrolled during active disease. The donor label of this sample is uncertain. Sequencing input: peripheral blood.

The DNA of the CDR3 is TGTGCCATCAGTGAGTCTGTGACAGGGGCCAGCTCCTATAATTCACCCCTCCACTTT. Protein sequence: CAISESVTGASSYNSPLHF. The gene calls are TRBV10-3 and TRBJ1-6; 8 bases align to TRBD1. The CDR3 is 19 residues long. Germline trimming cut 0 bases from V and 0 bases from J; bases unmatched to any gene: 7. Germline V gene data show CDR1 as ENHRY and CDR2 as SYGVKD.